This T cell receptor (beta chain) was sequenced for a study of T cells in Graves' hyperthyroidism and ophthalmopathy. Findings and caveats of the study: The blood repertoire included most of the expanded thyroid clonotypes above 0.001.

The definition of stable Graves' hyperthyroidism was no ophthalmopathy progression within 18 months. Only a few counts were recorded for this clonotype. Its target is unknown. What was amplified from RNA transcripts were TCR beta CDR3 regions. HTBI primers drove first-round RT-PCR of the TCR CDR3. Each CDR3 protein gets one entry after TCRdb re-called the multiplex PCR reads with MiXCR. The sample contains hundreds of thousands of distinct CDR3 sequences, around 42% of which appear only once. V lost 6 bases, J lost 5 bases, and 23 bases lay in between. CDR1 is SEHNR, CDR2 FQNEAQ, per germline (reference sequence). The CDR3 runs to 16 residues.

The receptor was derived from a woman aged 18-35 years with Graves' hyperthyroidism. What was sequenced was peripheral blood or thyroid tissue (not recorded which). The chain carries TRBV7-9 and TRBJ2-7; D possibly corresponds to TRBD1 (6 bases). CDR3 nucleotide sequence: TGTGCCAGCAGTTGCCGAGGACTCGACAGGTGTAACGAGCAGTACTTC. Encoded protein: CASSCRGLDRCNEQYF.